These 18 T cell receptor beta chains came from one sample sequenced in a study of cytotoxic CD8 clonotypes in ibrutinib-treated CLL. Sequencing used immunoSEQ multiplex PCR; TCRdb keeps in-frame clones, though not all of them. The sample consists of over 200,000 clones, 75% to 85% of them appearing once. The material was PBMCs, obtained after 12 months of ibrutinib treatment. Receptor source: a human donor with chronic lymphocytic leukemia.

CDR3 nucleotides: TGTGCCAGCAGCGTTGGGACTAGGACAGATACGCAGTATTTT. It specifies CASSVGTRTDTQYF. The V gene is TRBV9, the J gene TRBJ2-3; 8 positions agree with TRBD2. The CDR3 sequence is 14 residues long. With 2 bases clipped from V and 3 bases from J, the junction kept 2 bases outside the gene matches. Germline CDR1 reads SGDLS; CDR2 reads YYNGEE.

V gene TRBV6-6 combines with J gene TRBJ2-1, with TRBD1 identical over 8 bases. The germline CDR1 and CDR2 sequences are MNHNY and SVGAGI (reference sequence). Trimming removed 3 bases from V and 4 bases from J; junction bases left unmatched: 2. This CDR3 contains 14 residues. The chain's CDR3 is CASSYQGAYNEQFF. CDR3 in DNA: TGTGCCAGCAGTTATCAGGGGGCTTACAATGAGCAGTTCTTC.

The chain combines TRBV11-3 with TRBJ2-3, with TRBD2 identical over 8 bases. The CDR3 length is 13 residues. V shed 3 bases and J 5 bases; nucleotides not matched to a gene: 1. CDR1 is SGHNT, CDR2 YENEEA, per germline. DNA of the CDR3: TGTGCCAGCAGCTTCAGCGGGGGAGATACGCAGTATTTT. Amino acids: CASSFSGGDTQYF.

The CDR3 DNA reads TGTGCCAGCAGCTTAGTCGGAGCGGGGCGCACAGATACGCAGTATTTT. This encodes CASSLVGAGRTDTQYF. The chain links TRBV7-9 to TRBJ2-3, with 7 bases matching TRBD2. Trimming removed 1 base from V and 1 base from J; junction bases left unmatched: 5. This CDR3 contains 16 residues. Germline V lookup: CDR1 SEHNR, CDR2 FQNEAQ (reference sequence).

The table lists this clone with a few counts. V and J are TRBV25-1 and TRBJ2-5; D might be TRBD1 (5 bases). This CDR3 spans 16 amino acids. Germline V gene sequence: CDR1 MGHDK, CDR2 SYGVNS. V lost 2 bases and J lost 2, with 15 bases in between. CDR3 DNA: TGTGCCAGCAGTGAACGAGATACAGGCAGGCAAGAGACCCAGTACTTC. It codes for CASSERDTGRQETQYF.

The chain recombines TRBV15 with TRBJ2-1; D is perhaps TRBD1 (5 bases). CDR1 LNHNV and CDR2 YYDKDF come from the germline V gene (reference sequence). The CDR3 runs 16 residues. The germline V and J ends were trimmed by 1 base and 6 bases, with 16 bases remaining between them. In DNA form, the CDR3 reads TGTGCCACCAGCAGAGGGTCCAGTCGAAGGGGCAATGAGCAGTTCTTC. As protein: CATSRGSSRRGNEQFF.

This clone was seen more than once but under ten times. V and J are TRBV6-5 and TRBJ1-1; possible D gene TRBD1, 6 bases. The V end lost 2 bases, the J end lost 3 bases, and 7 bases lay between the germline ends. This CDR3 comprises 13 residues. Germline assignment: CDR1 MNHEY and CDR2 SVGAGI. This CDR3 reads CASSYNRDTEAFF. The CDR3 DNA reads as TGTGCCAGCAGTTACAACAGGGACACTGAAGCTTTCTTT.

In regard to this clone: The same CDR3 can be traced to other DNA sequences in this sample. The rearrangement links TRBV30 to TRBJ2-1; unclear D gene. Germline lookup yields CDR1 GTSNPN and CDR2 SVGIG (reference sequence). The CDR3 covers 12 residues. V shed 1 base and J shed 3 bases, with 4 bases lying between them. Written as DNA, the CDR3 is TGTGCCTGGAGTGGCTACTACAATGAGCAGTTCTTC. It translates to CAWSGYYNEQFF.

Written as DNA, the CDR3 is TGTGCCATCAGTGAGTCGAAAGGGAGGGTTGGCTACACCTTC. Residues: CAISESKGRVGYTF. The chain links TRBV10-3 to TRBJ1-2; unclear D gene. Deletions cut 0 bases from V and 7 bases from J, with 12 bases between. From germline, CDR1 is ENHRY and CDR2 SYGVKD. The CDR3 contains 14 residues.

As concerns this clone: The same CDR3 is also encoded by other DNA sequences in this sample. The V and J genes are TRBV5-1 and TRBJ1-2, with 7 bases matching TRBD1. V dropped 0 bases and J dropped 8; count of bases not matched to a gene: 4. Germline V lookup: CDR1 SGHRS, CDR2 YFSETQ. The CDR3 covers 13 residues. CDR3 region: CASSLGQGEGYTF. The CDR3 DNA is TGCGCCAGCAGCTTGGGACAGGGAGAGGGCTACACCTTC.

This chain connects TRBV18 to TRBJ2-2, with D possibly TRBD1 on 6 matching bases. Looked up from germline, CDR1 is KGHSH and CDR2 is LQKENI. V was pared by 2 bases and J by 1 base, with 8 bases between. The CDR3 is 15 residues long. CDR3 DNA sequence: TGTGCCAGCTCACCAGTACAGGGGAACACCGGGGAGCTGTTTTTT. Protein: CASSPVQGNTGELFF.

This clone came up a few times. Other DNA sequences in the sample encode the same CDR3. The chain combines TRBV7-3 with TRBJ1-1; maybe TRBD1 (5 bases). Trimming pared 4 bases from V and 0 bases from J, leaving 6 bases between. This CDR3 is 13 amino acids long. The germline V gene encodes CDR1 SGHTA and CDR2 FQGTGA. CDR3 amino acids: CASSSGMNTEAFF. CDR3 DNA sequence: TGTGCCAGCAGCTCAGGGATGAACACTGAAGCTTTCTTT.

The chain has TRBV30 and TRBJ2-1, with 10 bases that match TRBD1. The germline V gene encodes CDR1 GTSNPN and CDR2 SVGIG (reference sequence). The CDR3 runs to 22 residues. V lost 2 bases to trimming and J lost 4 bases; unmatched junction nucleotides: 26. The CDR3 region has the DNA TGTGCCTGGAGTCTACGATTGCGGGGACAGGGGTATTACAATATATGGTACAATGAGCAGTTCTTC. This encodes CAWSLRLRGQGYYNIWYNEQFF.

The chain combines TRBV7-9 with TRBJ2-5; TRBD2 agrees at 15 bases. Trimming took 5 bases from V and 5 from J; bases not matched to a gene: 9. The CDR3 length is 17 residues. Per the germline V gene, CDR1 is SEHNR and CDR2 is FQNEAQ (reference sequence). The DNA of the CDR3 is TGTGCCAGCAGCCCCGGACTAGCGGGGGGGCTGCGGGAGACCCAGTACTTC. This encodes CASSPGLAGGLRETQYF.

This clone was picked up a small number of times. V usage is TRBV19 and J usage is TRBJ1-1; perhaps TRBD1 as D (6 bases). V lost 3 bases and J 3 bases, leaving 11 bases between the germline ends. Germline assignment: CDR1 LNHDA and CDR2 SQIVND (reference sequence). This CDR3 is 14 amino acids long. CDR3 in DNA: TGTGCCAGTAGTATCCGGGACACAGACACTGAAGCTTTCTTT. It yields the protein CASSIRDTDTEAFF.

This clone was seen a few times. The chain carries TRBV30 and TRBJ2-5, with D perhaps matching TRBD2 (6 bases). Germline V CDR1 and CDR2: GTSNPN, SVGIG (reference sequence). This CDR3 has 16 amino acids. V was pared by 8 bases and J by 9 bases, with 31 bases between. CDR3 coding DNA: TGTGCCGGACGGAGGGGCCGGGTCCAAGTCGTGGGGGCCCAGTACTTC. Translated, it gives CAGRRGRVQVVGAQYF.

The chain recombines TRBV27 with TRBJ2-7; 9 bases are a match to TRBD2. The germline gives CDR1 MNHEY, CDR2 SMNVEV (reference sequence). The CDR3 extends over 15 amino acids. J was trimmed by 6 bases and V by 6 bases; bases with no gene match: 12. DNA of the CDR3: TGTGCCAGCAGCTTACGGGGGACTAGCTGGATCGAGCAGTACTTC. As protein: CASSLRGTSWIEQYF.

The CDR3 DNA reads as TGTGCCAGCAGCGGACAGGGGGCTTACGAGCAGTACTTC. Translating gives CASSGQGAYEQYF. This rearrangement joins TRBV5-4 to TRBJ2-7; TRBD1 agrees at 11 bases. Trimming removed 4 bases from V and 4 bases from J; junction bases left unmatched: 1. The CDR3 spans 13 residues. Germline CDR1 and CDR2: SGHNT and YYREEE (reference sequence).